This TCR beta chain was profiled in a study of post-analysis software for immune sequencing data. For the study at large: Recorded subtypes: relapsing-remitting, secondary progressive, progressive-relapsing; some patients unannotated. Broader study findings: Patients carried a handful of TRBV segments more frequently than controls did, and TRBV5-6, TRBV5-1 and TRBV20-1 were among them. Significantly lower normalized Chao1 diversity was found in patients with multiple sclerosis relative to controls.

Incorporated into the TCR beta cDNA libraries were unique molecular identifiers, which served to reduce PCR and sequencing biases. The yield from roughly 1 to 10 million T cells was about 500,000 cDNA molecules in total. TCRdb processed the PCR reads anew with MiXCR; each CDR3 protein has one entry. The sample lists about 500,000 distinct CDR3 sequences; 45% were seen once. This clonotype appeared a few times. The antigen remains undetermined. This CDR3 spans 12 amino acids. Germline loops: CDR1 SGDLS, CDR2 YYNGEE. With 3 bases removed from V and 1 base from J, the gap between germline ends came to 4 bases.

Sequenced input: blood. The chain recombines TRBV9 with TRBJ2-5; D unclear. This clonotype originated in a girl aged 5-17 years with multiple sclerosis. The CDR3 nucleotides are TGTGCCAGCAGCGGGGGCCAAGAGACCCAGTACTTC. Protein sequence: CASSGGQETQYF. Complete variable domain (other parts from reference TRBV9 and TRBJ2-5): DSGVTQTPKHLITATGQRVTLRCSPRSGDLSVYWYQQSLDQGLQFLIQYYNGEERAKGNILERFSAQQFPDLHSELNLSSLELGDSALYFCASSGGQETQYFGPGTRLLVL.